This T cell receptor beta chain was captured in a study of cytomegalovirus exposure and HLA in healthy donors. Trimming took 3 bases from V and 3 from J; bases not matched to a gene: 6. CDR3 length: 16 amino acids. CDR1 and CDR2 (germline): SGDLS, YYNGEE. The primer mix had 60 Vbeta and 13 Jbeta primers. Measured with immunoSEQ multiplex PCR; TCRdb has only the in-frame clones, and not every one. The table records roughly 180,000 clones, under 90% of them present only once. This chain connects TRBV9 to TRBJ1-6; 7 nucleotides match TRBD1. The clonotype originates from a man younger than 35 in good health and CMV-seronegative. Sequencing was done on a sample of PBMCs. CDR3 loop: CASSASRDSYNSPLHF. The DNA for the CDR3 is TGTGCCAGCAGCGCGAGCCGGGACAGCTATAATTCACCCCTCCACTTT.